The text below deals with one TCR beta chain. In the original processing: Estimated nucleated cell counts came from reference gene primer amplification. Assay: immunoSEQ multiplex PCR; the TCRdb copy retains only in-frame clones and omits some. V, J and clone size are those of that table, while D and trimming were read from the DNA. The table has roughly 180,000 clones, 76% seen once. The germline gives CDR1 MNHEY, CDR2 SVGAGI. The V gene lost 7 bases and the J gene lost 8 bases, with 17 bases spanning the gap. There are 13 residues in the CDR3. The sample originates from a study of blood T cell repertoires in COVID-19. Study background: The United States, Italy and Spain were the sources of the acute and convalescent COVID-19 samples. PBMCs, B-cell-depleted T cells, or T cells provided the cDNA or gDNA that made up the material.

The specimen was peripheral blood. This receptor was identified in a woman aged 50 to 60 with active or convalescent COVID-19. The chain combines TRBV6-5 with TRBJ1-2, with D possibly matching TRBD1 (6 bases). Here the CDR3 DNA reads TGTGCCAGCATGCCCCGTATTGGACAGGGCTACACCTTC. Translation gives CASMPRIGQGYTF.